This is a list of T cell receptor beta chains from one sample in a study of cytomegalovirus exposure and HLA in healthy donors. The table came from immunoSEQ multiplex PCR; TCRdb's copy has only in-frame clones and leaves some out. The sample carries 150,000 to 200,000 clones, around three quarters recorded once. Sample: PBMCs. All receptors derive from a young woman in good health and CMV-seropositive. Each CDR3 is given with its conserved first and last residue. D genes are given only for firm matches. Where a row states a size, it is once, few, many or the class of an expanded clone; other rows omit it.

>-|-|TRBV7-9|TRBJ1-1
TGTGCCAGCAGCCCCTCGGAGGGCCGGGCTTTCTTT
CASSPSEGRAFF
>-|-|TRBV11-2|TRBJ1-4
TGTGCCAGCAGCTTAGCAGGGGCGGAAAAACTGTTTTTT
CASSLAGAEKLFF
>-|-|TRBV18|TRBJ2-3
TGTGCCAGCTCACAACTTCCGAGAGATACGCAGTATTTT
CASSQLPRDTQYF
>-|-|TRBV27|TRBJ1-4
TGTGCCAGCAGTTTATCTGGGGCAGCAACTAATGAAAAACTGTTTTTT
CASSLSGAATNEKLFF
>-|TRBD1|TRBV4-1|TRBJ1-2
TGCGCCAGCAGCCAATCGCCGACAGGGGAGGCTGGCTACACCTTC
CASSQSPTGEAGYTF
>-|TRBD1|TRBV30|TRBJ2-7
TGTGCCTGGAGTGTATCAAGAGGACAGGGGAACGAGCAGTACTTC
CAWSVSRGQGNEQYF
>-|-|TRBV5-6|TRBJ2-1
TGTGCCAGCAGCCCCAGGTTAGGAACCCCTGAGCAGTTCTTC
CASSPRLGTPEQFF
>-|-|TRBV30|TRBJ2-1
TGTGCCTGGAGTTTAGCGGCAGAGCAGTTCTTC
CAWSLAAEQFF
>-|TRBD1|TRBV7-2|TRBJ2-5
TGTGCCAGCAGCCGAGGGACAGGCCGAGAGACCCAGTACTTC
CASSRGTGRETQYF
>-|-|TRBV9|TRBJ2-1
TGTGCCAGCAGCCCCCGTACCTTCAGCTCCTACAATGAGCAGTTCTTC
CASSPRTFSSYNEQFF
>-|-|TRBV30|TRBJ1-2
TGTGCCTGGACTCAGGACGGGAGGGTTTATGGCTACACCTTC
CAWTQDGRVYGYTF
>few|-|TRBV19|TRBJ1-1
TGTGCCAGTACGGAGGGGCCAACTGAAGCTTTCTTT
CASTEGPTEAFF
>-|-|TRBV7-5|TRBJ2-3
TGTGCCAGAAGCAACCGGGGGGCAGCAAAAGCCAGCACAGATACGCAGTATTTT
CARSNRGAAKASTDTQYF
>-|TRBD1|TRBV4-3|TRBJ1-2
TGCGCCAGCAGCCAAGAGGGGACAGGGTTCGACTATGGCTACACCTTC
CASSQEGTGFDYGYTF
>few|-|TRBV27|TRBJ1-2
TGTGCCAGCAGTTTGTCCAGGGGAACGCTTGGCTACACCTTC
CASSLSRGTLGYTF
>-|-|TRBV7-2|TRBJ1-5
TGTGCCAGCAGCCCGACAGAATTGGGTGGAGATCAGCCCCAGCATTTT
CASSPTELGGDQPQHF
>-|TRBD1|TRBV2|TRBJ1-1
TGTGCCAGCAGCAACCGGGACAGCCTCTTGAACACTGAAGCTTTCTTT
CASSNRDSLLNTEAFF
>-|-|TRBV28|TRBJ1-6
TGTGCCAGCAGGAAATACAGAGGGGGAGTAACTAATTCACCCCTCCACTTT
CASRKYRGGVTNSPLHF
>-|-|TRBV6-6|TRBJ1-1
TGTGCCAGCAGCCCCATCGGGGGGGGGAACACTGAAGCTTTCTTT
CASSPIGGGNTEAFF
>few|TRBD1|TRBV29-1|TRBJ1-2
TGCAGCGTTGCGCTAGACAGGGGGCGAAACTATGGCTACACCTTC
CSVALDRGRNYGYTF
>-|-|TRBV6-5|TRBJ2-7
TGTGCCAGCGGAACGCGGGGTCCCTACGAGCAGTACTTC
CASGTRGPYEQYF
>-|TRBD1|TRBV30|TRBJ1-1
TGTGCCTGGAGTGCTACACAGGGGGGGATTTTCTTT
CAWSATQGGIFF
>once|-|TRBV7-9|TRBJ1-6
TGTGCCAGCAGCCCAGGCGGGGAGAGGGCCCTCCACTTT
CASSPGGERALHF
>-|-|TRBV30|TRBJ1-5
TGTGCCTGGAGTGTGCGGGGGCTCGATCAGCCCCAGCATTTT
CAWSVRGLDQPQHF
>-|TRBD1|TRBV4-3|TRBJ2-7
TGCGCCAGCAGCCAATTTACCGGGACAGACTTCGGGCAGTACTTC
CASSQFTGTDFGQYF
>-|TRBD1|TRBV30|TRBJ2-3
TGTGCCTGGAGTGCGGGACAGGCGGCAGATACGCAGTATTTT
CAWSAGQAADTQYF
>-|-|TRBV4-3|TRBJ2-4
TGCGCCAGCAGCCAAGATCGACAGCTAAAAAACATTCAGTACTTC
CASSQDRQLKNIQYF
>once|TRBD1|TRBV28|TRBJ2-7
TGTGCCAGCGCAACGGGACAGGGAGTTTTCGTATTC
CASATGQGVFVF
>-|-|TRBV14|TRBJ2-1
TGTGCCAGCAGCCAAGACGGACAGTACAATGAGCAGTTCTTC
CASSQDGQYNEQFF
>-|-|TRBV18|TRBJ1-5
TGTGCCAGCTCACCTGGACAGTCAAATCAGCCCCAGCATTTT
CASSPGQSNQPQHF
>-|-|TRBV28|TRBJ1-2
TGTGCCAGCAGTTTAGGCCAGCGGGGCTACACCTTC
CASSLGQRGYTF
>-|TRBD1|TRBV11-2|TRBJ1-2
TGTGCCAGCAGCCCTACAGGGGTCTATGGCTACACCTTC
CASSPTGVYGYTF
>few|-|TRBV11-2|TRBJ1-1
TGTGCCAGCAGTTACGGATGGGGAGACACTGAAGCTTTCTTT
CASSYGWGDTEAFF
>few|-|TRBV4-3|TRBJ1-1
TGCGCCAGCAGCCAAGGACGGGGAACTGAAGCTTTCTTT
CASSQGRGTEAFF
>-|TRBD1|TRBV5-1|TRBJ1-1
TGCGCCAGCAGCTTAGATGGACAGGGGAGAACTGAAGCTTTCTTT
CASSLDGQGRTEAFF
>few|TRBD1|TRBV29-1|TRBJ1-1
TGCAGCGTTGGTGGCTCAGGGGGCGCATCCACTGAAGCTTTCTTT
CSVGGSGGASTEAFF
>once|-|TRBV5-1|TRBJ2-1
TGCGCCAGCAGTAACAGGGCGGATGAGCAGTTCTTC
CASSNRADEQFF
>-|-|TRBV28|TRBJ1-5
TGTGCCAGCAGTGCGACAGATCAGCCCCAGCATTTT
CASSATDQPQHF
>-|TRBD1|TRBV29-1|TRBJ2-5
TGCAGCGTTGAAGATCGACAGGGGGCAAAGACCCAGTACTTC
CSVEDRQGAKTQYF
>-|-|TRBV5-4|TRBJ1-1
TGTGCCAGCAGTCGGGGGGTCCTCGTTTCTCACACTGAAGCTTTCTTT
CASSRGVLVSHTEAFF
>-|-|TRBV15|TRBJ1-1
TGTGCCACCAGCAGAGATCGAGGGAACACTGAAGCTTTCTTT
CATSRDRGNTEAFF
>-|-|TRBV5-1|TRBJ2-7
TGCGCCAGCAGCTTGATAGGGGGCGAGCAGTACTTC
CASSLIGGEQYF
>few|TRBD2|TRBV6-5|TRBJ2-5
TGTGCCAGCAGTTACGCAACGGGACTAGCGGGGACCCAGTACTTC
CASSYATGLAGTQYF
>-|-|TRBV27|TRBJ2-7
TGTGCCAGCAGTAAGTACAGGGGGGGGACCTACGAGCAGTACTTC
CASSKYRGGTYEQYF
>-|TRBD2|TRBV7-8|TRBJ2-2
TGTGCCAGCAGCTTTAGCGGGAGCCGGGCCGGGGAGCTGTTTTTT
CASSFSGSRAGELFF
>few|-|TRBV28|TRBJ1-6
TGTGCCAGCGGGGAGGTGAGGTATAATTCACCCCTCCACTTT
CASGEVRYNSPLHF